This TCR beta chain was profiled in a study of cytomegalovirus exposure and HLA in healthy donors. As to this clone: Its antigen is not known.

Study-wide findings and caveats: Relative to the approximately 670-donor mean, N-insertions were reportedly fewer in an Asian-associated ancestry cluster in a later analysis.

This CDR3 is built from 14 residues. Germline CDR1 GTSNPN, CDR2 SVGIG (reference sequence). V lost 5 bases, J lost 0 bases, and 13 bases lay in between. Vbeta (60) and Jbeta (13) primers were used in the PCR. Per the study methods: An analysis that came later counted 80 million or so unique TCR beta chains, about 10 million shared. Method: immunoSEQ multiplex PCR; TCRdb's copy keeps in-frame clones and lacks some. V and J calls and clone size are those listed in that table; D and trimming were worked out from the DNA. Of fewer than 200,000 clones in the sample, around 80% are singletons; the top ten hold about 5%.

Sequencing was performed on PBMCs. The chain employs TRBV30 and TRBJ1-1; D unresolved. The source is a woman aged 45-60 years in good health and CMV-seropositive. The CDR3 region is CAWGRPGMNTEAFF. The CDR3 nucleotides are TGTGCCTGGGGCCGACCCGGGATGAACACTGAAGCTTTCTTT.